These T cell receptor beta chains were read from a single sample in a study of blood T cell repertoires in COVID-19. Using immunoSEQ multiplex PCR, the repertoire was profiled, and TCRdb retains in-frame clones only, with some absent. The table lists roughly 150,000 clones, about nine tenths of them singletons. The sample consisted of peripheral blood. These receptors all come from a young man with acute or convalescent COVID-19. CDR3s include the opening cysteine and the closing phenylalanine or tryptophan. The order of the fields is clone size, V gene, D gene, J gene, CDR3 DNA, CDR3 protein. D genes are given only for firm matches. Rows give clone size only sometimes, using once, few, many, or a class for an expanded clone.

>NA|TRBV6-1|TRBD1|TRBJ1-5
TGTGCCAGCAGTGAATATCTTGGGACAGGGGAGCAGCCCCAGCATTTT
CASSEYLGTGEQPQHF
>NA|TRBV5-1|NA|TRBJ2-7
TGCGCCAGCAGCTTGGACAACTACGAGCAGTACTTC
CASSLDNYEQYF
>NA|TRBV4-1|TRBD2|TRBJ2-7
TGCGCCAGCAGTCCTAGCGGGGGGCCAAGCTACGAGCAGTACTTC
CASSPSGGPSYEQYF
>NA|TRBV24-1|TRBD1|TRBJ2-1
TGTGCCACCAGTGACCGAGGACAGGGTGTCGATGAGCAGTTCTTC
CATSDRGQGVDEQFF
>once|TRBV2|NA|TRBJ1-1
TGTGCCAGCAGATGGGCGACGAACACTGAAGCTTTCTTT
CASRWATNTEAFF
>NA|TRBV27|TRBD1|TRBJ2-1
TGTGCCAGCAGTTCCCCGCCAGGGGGCTATAATGAGCAGTTCTTC
CASSSPPGGYNEQFF
>NA|TRBV24-1|TRBD1|TRBJ2-1
TGTGCCACCAGTGATTTGGGGACAGGGAACAATGAGCAGTTCTTC
CATSDLGTGNNEQFF
>NA|TRBV24-1|NA|TRBJ2-2
TGTGCCACCAGTGATTCATACAGGGTTGGGGAGCTGTTTTTT
CATSDSYRVGELFF
>NA|TRBV7-8|NA|TRBJ2-3
TGTGCCAGCAGCGGACTCGTAACTAGCACAGATACGCAGTATTTT
CASSGLVTSTDTQYF
>NA|TRBV7-9|NA|TRBJ2-7
TGTGCCAGCAGCTTAGCGGAGTACGAGCAGTACTTC
CASSLAEYEQYF
>NA|TRBV5-1|NA|TRBJ1-2
TGCGCCAGCAGCTTGGAAGCCAACTATGGCTACACCTTC
CASSLEANYGYTF
>NA|TRBV18|NA|TRBJ1-3
TGTGCCAGCTCACCCGTCAACGGGGGGAACACCATATATTTT
CASSPVNGGNTIYF
>NA|TRBV2|TRBD1|TRBJ1-1
TGTGCCAGCAGTGAAATCGCAGGGGGTGACACTGAAGCTTTCTTT
CASSEIAGGDTEAFF
>once|TRBV10-3|NA|TRBJ2-6
TGTGCCATCACCGAGGGGGAATCTGGGGCCAACGTCCTGACTTTC
CAITEGESGANVLTF
>NA|TRBV19|NA|TRBJ1-1
TGTGCCAGTAGCGCCGACAGAAGAATTGAAGCTTTCTTT
CASSADRRIEAFF
>NA|TRBV5-1|NA|TRBJ1-2
TGCGCCAGCAGTTCCGACAGGACCTATGGCTACACCTTC
CASSSDRTYGYTF
>NA|TRBV27|NA|TRBJ1-5
TGTGCCAGCAGTCAATCCCAGGGCAATCAGCCCCAGCATTTT
CASSQSQGNQPQHF
>NA|TRBV19|TRBD2|TRBJ2-1
TGTGCCAGTAGTATAGATCTCGGGAGGGGGGATGAGCAGTTCTTC
CASSIDLGRGDEQFF
>NA|TRBV5-1|TRBD1|TRBJ1-6
TGCGCCAGCAGCTTGGAACAGGGGAATTCACCCCTCCACTTT
CASSLEQGNSPLHF
>once|TRBV20-1|NA|TRBJ1-5
TGCAGTGCTAGTCCCGCGGCAGGGAATCAGCCCCAGCATTTT
CSASPAAGNQPQHF